Following are 28 T cell receptor beta chains from one sample sequenced in a study of blood T cell repertoires in COVID-19 (TCRdb year 2020). The library was obtained by the immunoSEQ multiplex PCR assay. TCRdb took this table from immuneACCESS and kept in-frame rearrangements with V and J called. Such tables lack part of the clones; where checked against another copy, unresolved V genes explain under half of the gap, and the rest is unexplained. This sample lists around 250,000 clones; around 78% were detected once. About 5% of the sample comes from the top ten. Sequenced sample: peripheral blood. The source is a man aged 60 to 75 who had recovered from COVID-19.

The chain employs TRBV5-1 and TRBJ1-3, with 9 nucleotides matching TRBD1. Unmatched junction bases numbered 13, after V lost 4 bases and J lost 8 bases. Germline V CDR1 and CDR2: SGHRS, YFSETQ. The CDR3 is 16 residues long. CDR3 coding DNA: TGCGCCAGCAGCGTAGCTCTTCGGGACAGGGAAGACACCATATATTTT. This translates into CASSVALRDREDTIYF.

Of note for this clone: Other DNA sequences within the sample encode an identical CDR3. The genes are TRBV2 and TRBJ1-1, with TRBD1 matching over 7 bases. Germline CDR1 SNHLY, CDR2 FYNNEI. The CDR3 consists of 13 residues. Unmatched junction bases numbered 3, after V lost 4 bases and J lost 4 bases. The CDR3 loop reads CASSGQGSTEAFF. Written as DNA, the CDR3 is TGTGCCAGCAGTGGACAGGGTTCCACTGAAGCTTTCTTT.

V and J are TRBV3-1 (or the pseudogene TRBV3-2) and TRBJ2-7; D ambiguous. The CDR3 loop spans 15 amino acids. V was pared by 2 bases and J by 4 bases, with 15 bases between. Germline values: CDR1 LGHDT, CDR2 YNNKEL (reference sequence). CDR3 bases: TGTGCCAGCAGCCAATCGCTAAATGTAATGTACGAGCAGTACTTC. Translated: CASSQSLNVMYEQYF.

Note on this clone: In the same sample, other DNA sequences code for this CDR3. The chain combines TRBV13 with TRBJ2-3, with D possibly being TRBD2 (5 bases). The CDR3 totals 13 residues. Trimming removed 5 bases at V and 3 bases at J, with 9 bases between. Germline lookup yields CDR1 PRHDT and CDR2 FYEKMQ (reference sequence). CDR3 loop: CASSPGITDTQYF. CDR3 bases: TGTGCCAGCAGCCCGGGGATAACAGATACGCAGTATTTT. Complete variable domain (other parts from reference TRBV13 and TRBJ2-3): AAGVIQSPRHLIKEKRETATLKCYPIPRHDTVYWYQQGPGQDPQFLISFYEKMQSDKGSIPDRFSAQQFSDYHSELNMSSLELGDSALYFCASSPGITDTQYFGPGTRLTVL.

This clone was counted only a few times. The chain uses TRBV5-1 and TRBJ1-1, with D possibly TRBD1 on 5 matching bases. This CDR3 contains 15 residues. Germline assignment: CDR1 SGHRS and CDR2 YFSETQ. The V and J ends lost 4 bases and 1 base respectively, with 14 bases between them. CDR3: CASSQVGAGNTEAFF. Written as DNA, the CDR3 is TGCGCCAGCAGCCAGGTTGGGGCAGGGAACACTGAAGCTTTCTTT.

This clone was seen only a few times. This chain joins TRBV28 and TRBJ1-2, with TRBD1 matching 8 bases. The CDR3 is made up of 15 amino acids. Looked up from germline, CDR1 is MDHEN and CDR2 is SYDVKM. V shed 4 bases, J shed 0 bases, and the junction held 4 bases outside the gene matches. The CDR3, as DNA: TGTGCCAGCAGTTCGACAGGGGCAGCTAACTATGGCTACACCTTC. Protein product: CASSSTGAANYGYTF.

The genes are TRBV19 and TRBJ1-1; 7 bases are shared with TRBD1. This CDR3 contains 15 residues. The trim removed 7 bases at V and 0 bases at J, leaving 8 bases unmatched. In germline, CDR1 is LNHDA, CDR2 SQIVND (reference sequence). The CDR3 loop reads CASNQRGQMNTEAFF. In DNA form, the CDR3 reads TGTGCCAGTAACCAACGGGGACAGATGAACACTGAAGCTTTCTTT. Complete variable domain (other parts from reference TRBV19 and TRBJ1-1): DGGITQSPKYLFRKEGQNVTLSCEQNLNHDAMYWYRQDPGQGLRLIYYSQIVNDFQKGDIAEGYSVSREKKESFPLTVTSAQKNPTAFYLCASNQRGQMNTEAFFGQGTRLTVV.

This sequence joins TRBV19 and TRBJ2-1; 14 bases agree with TRBD2. V trimming: 5 bases; J trimming: 5 bases; junction bases outside the gene matches: 5. The CDR3 has 16 residues. Germline V CDR1 and CDR2: LNHDA, SQIVND (reference sequence). The CDR3 loop reads CASSATSGRADNEQFF. CDR3 in DNA: TGTGCCAGTAGTGCGACTAGCGGGAGGGCAGACAATGAGCAGTTCTTC.

The V gene is TRBV18, the J gene TRBJ2-5, with a weak D call TRBD2 (5 bases). The germline V and J ends were trimmed by 5 bases and 2 bases, with 15 bases remaining between them. CDR1 KGHSH and CDR2 LQKENI come from the germline V gene. This CDR3 has 15 residues. This CDR3 reads CASSWVAGRQETQYF. In DNA, the CDR3 is TGTGCCAGCTCATGGGTCGCGGGTAGGCAAGAGACCCAGTACTTC.

The gene calls are TRBV6-6 and TRBJ1-2; D perhaps matches TRBD1 (6 bases). Germline loops: CDR1 MNHNY, CDR2 SVGAGI (reference sequence). The CDR3 contains 15 residues. V was cut by 9 bases and J by 1 base, with 18 bases left in between. The CDR3 DNA sequence: TGTGCCAGACCCGGGACATCGAATCTTAACTATGGCTACACCTTC. This codes for CARPGTSNLNYGYTF.

This clone was seen only a few times. The chain has TRBV5-1 and TRBJ1-6, with 9 bases lining up with TRBD1. The germline V gene encodes CDR1 SGHRS and CDR2 YFSETQ. Trimming took 4 bases from V and 8 from J; bases not matched to a gene: 7. The CDR3 contains 15 residues. The CDR3 loop reads CASSRGTGTYSPLHF. CDR3 DNA: TGCGCCAGCAGCCGAGGGACAGGGACTTATTCACCCCTCCACTTT. The variable domain in full, with the rest retrieved from reference TRBV5-1 and TRBJ1-6, is KAGVTQTPRYLIKTRGQQVTLSCSPISGHRSVSWYQQTPGQGLQFLFEYFSETQRNKGNFPGRFSGRQFSNSRSEMNVSTLELGDSALYLCASSRGTGTYSPLHFGNGTRLTVT.

The chain is built from TRBV29-1 and TRBJ2-7; 10 bases fit TRBD1. Germline-derived CDR1 and CDR2 are SQVTM and ANQGSEA. Trimming at V came to 6 bases and at J to 2 bases, leaving 4 bases not matched to a gene. There are 13 residues in the CDR3. The CDR3 region is CSVRGQGPYEQYF. CDR3 in DNA: TGCAGCGTCCGGGGACAGGGGCCCTACGAGCAGTACTTC.

The chain recombines TRBV5-1 with TRBJ2-5; 13 bases are shared with TRBD2. J gave up 1 base and V 4 bases, and 1 base lay outside the gene matches. Germline V gene data show CDR1 as SGHRS and CDR2 as YFSETQ. The CDR3 covers 15 residues. The CDR3 sequence: CASSRLAGGQETQYF. CDR3 sequence (DNA): TGCGCCAGCAGCAGACTAGCGGGGGGCCAAGAGACCCAGTACTTC.

This chain connects TRBV5-3 to TRBJ2-3; D is possibly TRBD1 (6 bases). TRBV5-3 is identified as an open reading frame with a role that is uncertain. The CDR3 contains 17 residues. V shed 1 base and J shed 2 bases, with 17 bases lying between them. DNA for the CDR3: TGTGCCAGAAGCTTGTTTATTTACAGGGTCTACACAGATACGCAGTATTTT. Its translation: CARSLFIYRVYTDTQYF.

This clone was seen once. The chain joins TRBV10-2 to TRBJ2-7, with D possibly TRBD2 on 6 matching bases. Trimming stripped 4 bases from V and 3 bases from J, with 10 bases between. Germline CDR1 reads WSHSY; CDR2 reads SAAADI. The length of the CDR3 is 13 residues. CDR3 sequence (DNA): TGCGCCAGCAGTGGGCGGGACGGCTACGAGCAGTACTTC. It is translated as CASSGRDGYEQYF.

This chain uses TRBV7-8 with TRBJ2-1; 8 bases are a match to TRBD1. Unmatched junction bases numbered 10, after V lost 4 bases and J lost 2 bases. Germline CDR1 SGHVS, CDR2 FQNEAQ. This CDR3 region has 17 residues. The CDR3 bases are TGTGCCAGCAGCTCTCTCCGGGACAGGAGTACCTACAATGAGCAGTTCTTC. As protein: CASSSLRDRSTYNEQFF.

The chain's CDR3 is CASSLQTGYTGELFF. The CDR3 coding sequence is TGTGCCAGCAGCTTACAGACAGGGTACACCGGGGAGCTGTTTTTT. The chain couples TRBV7-9 to TRBJ2-2; TRBD1 matches 7 bases. Germline values: CDR1 SEHNR, CDR2 FQNEAQ (reference sequence). V was clipped by 2 bases and J by 3 bases; unmatched bases: 3. The CDR3 runs to 15 residues.

The rearrangement joins TRBV19 to TRBJ2-2, with a tentative D call TRBD2 (5 bases). CDR3 length: 13 amino acids. Germline lookup yields CDR1 LNHDA and CDR2 SQIVND (reference sequence). V was clipped by 9 bases and J by 5 bases, with 13 bases between them. CDR3 DNA sequence: TGTGCCAGCCGGGTTCGGGGTACCGGGGAGCTGTTTTTT. This gives the protein CASRVRGTGELFF.

This chain connects TRBV19 to TRBJ2-2; TRBD2 matches 7 bases. This CDR3 is built from 15 residues. Germline CDR1 and CDR2: LNHDA and SQIVND (reference sequence). Germline trimming cut 4 bases from V and 5 bases from J; bases unmatched to any gene: 7. The CDR3 is CASSRIAGETGELFF. The CDR3 coding sequence is TGTGCCAGTAGTAGGATTGCGGGAGAAACCGGGGAGCTGTTTTTT. Using reference TRBV19 and TRBJ2-2 for the parts outside the CDR3, the full variable domain is DGGITQSPKYLFRKEGQNVTLSCEQNLNHDAMYWYRQDPGQGLRLIYYSQIVNDFQKGDIAEGYSVSREKKESFPLTVTSAQKNPTAFYLCASSRIAGETGELFFGEGSRLTVL.

V is TRBV5-5 and J is TRBJ1-2; tentatively, D is TRBD1 (5 bases). The CDR3 sequence is 14 residues long. The V end lost 0 bases, the J end lost 4 bases, and 10 bases lay between the germline ends. Germline loops: CDR1 SGHKS, CDR2 YYEKEE (reference sequence). The CDR3 sequence: CASSLVSGPYGYTF. CDR3 in DNA: TGTGCCAGCAGCTTGGTTTCAGGGCCCTATGGCTACACCTTC.

This chain connects TRBV2 to TRBJ1-1; 8 positions match TRBD1. Trimming at V came to 4 bases and at J to 3 bases, leaving 4 bases not matched to a gene. The CDR3 covers 14 residues. Germline loops: CDR1 SNHLY, CDR2 FYNNEI. The CDR3 DNA reads as TGTGCCAGCAGTGGCGGACAGGGCGACACTGAAGCTTTCTTT. Residues: CASSGGQGDTEAFF.

This clone was detected a few times. J is TRBJ1-6 and V is TRBV7-2, with TRBD1 matching 7 bases. From germline, CDR1 is SGHTA and CDR2 FQGNSA. CDR3 length equals 12 residues. V gave up 5 bases and J gave up 17 bases; unmatched junction bases: 9. The CDR3 sequence is CASSLTGDTFHF. CDR3 DNA: TGTGCCAGCAGCCTAACAGGGGACACATTCCACTTT.

The chain links TRBV5-1 to TRBJ2-5, with 7 bases lining up with TRBD1. Germline V gene lookup returns CDR1 SGHRS and CDR2 YFSETQ. The CDR3 has 15 residues. J was trimmed by 2 bases and V by 1 base; bases with no gene match: 5. The CDR3: CASSLRDSQQETQYF. The CDR3, as DNA: TGCGCCAGCAGCTTGCGGGACAGTCAACAAGAGACCCAGTACTTC.

The V gene is TRBV7-2, the J gene TRBJ2-3; 7 bases line up with TRBD2. The CDR3 covers 15 residues. With V trimmed by 3 bases and J by 2 bases, 5 bases remained unmatched. Germline V gene sequence: CDR1 SGHTA, CDR2 FQGNSA. DNA of the CDR3: TGTGCCAGCAGCTTTTGGGGGGACTACACAGATACGCAGTATTTT. Encoded protein: CASSFWGDYTDTQYF.

The chain employs TRBV7-6 and TRBJ1-2, with 7 bases that match TRBD1. V lost 5 bases, J lost 3 bases, and 9 bases stayed unmatched. The CDR3 is 15 amino acids. The germline gives CDR1 SGHVS, CDR2 FNYEAQ. This CDR3 is CASSTLPDRDYGYTF. For the CDR3, the DNA is TGTGCCAGCAGCACCTTACCCGACAGGGACTATGGCTACACCTTC.

The chain couples TRBV18 to TRBJ1-1, with TRBD1 identical over 11 bases. With 3 bases clipped from V and 1 base from J, the junction kept 4 bases outside the gene matches. The CDR3 extends over 16 amino acids. Germline V gene data show CDR1 as KGHSH and CDR2 as LQKENI. As DNA, the CDR3 is TGTGCCAGCTCACCCTGGACAGGGGGCTGGAACACTGAAGCTTTCTTT. This sequence encodes CASSPWTGGWNTEAFF.

The CDR3 DNA sequence: TGTGCCAGCAGTTACTCCGGGACAGGGGTCTACGAGCAGTACTTC. Translating gives CASSYSGTGVYEQYF. This chain joins TRBV6-5 and TRBJ2-7, with TRBD1 matching 10 bases. The CDR3 length is 15 residues. Germline CDR1 reads MNHEY; CDR2 reads SVGAGI. Trimming cost V 0 bases and J 3 bases; bases outside gene matches: 2.

The V and J genes are TRBV7-2 and TRBJ1-4; the match to TRBD1 covers 10 bases. Germline-derived CDR1 and CDR2 are SGHTA and FQGNSA. This CDR3 is 14 amino acids long. J gave up 7 bases and V 5 bases, and 4 bases lay outside the gene matches. The CDR3 sequence: CASSQDRGIEKLFF. The CDR3 DNA follows: TGTGCCAGCAGCCAGGACAGGGGGATTGAAAAACTGTTTTTT.